The rows below give T cell receptor beta chains drawn from one sample of a study of T cells in Graves' hyperthyroidism and ophthalmopathy. TCRdb reprocessed the multiplex PCR reads via MiXCR and lists one record per CDR3 protein. The sample contains over 650,000 distinct CDR3 sequences, about 45% of which appear only once. Sequencing was done on a sample of peripheral blood or thyroid tissue (not recorded which). These receptors all come from an adult man with Graves' disease, either hyperthyroidism or ophthalmopathy (not recorded which). The conserved cysteine and the conserved F or W are not part of the CDR3 here. D genes are given only for firm matches.

CDR3 protein,V gene,J gene,D gene
ASSANFGANVLT,TRBV6-6,TRBJ2-6,NA
SVVRTGTSYGYT,TRBV29-1,TRBJ1-2,TRBD1
ASSQDLGFSNTGELF,TRBV7-2,TRBJ2-2,NA
ASKYRQGRWETQH,TRBV2,TRBJ1-5,TRBD1
ASRHQETQY,TRBV5-1,TRBJ2-5,NA
SAVSGGTSGITEQY,TRBV20-1,TRBJ2-7,TRBD2
ASSGGRLSSYNSPLH,TRBV6-5,TRBJ1-6,NA
ARDPTNRDKAF,TRBV25-1,TRBJ1-1,NA
ASSQEALAGLTYEQY,TRBV9,TRBJ2-7,TRBD2
ASSLVATPNRDYGYT,TRBV5-6,TRBJ1-2,NA
SASGGQGSYEQY,TRBV20-1,TRBJ2-7,TRBD1
ASSPSPPRDYGYT,TRBV5-1,TRBJ1-2,NA
ASSQSPRGRVWSPLH,TRBV11-2,TRBJ1-6,NA
AISERGTDTEAF,TRBV10-3,TRBJ1-1,NA
ASLDRGTMNTEAF,TRBV25-1,TRBJ1-1,TRBD1
AILEAPGPANYGYT,TRBV10-3,TRBJ1-2,NA
SAQRQDHQETQY,TRBV20-1,TRBJ2-5,NA
SAHRDSAQETQY,TRBV20-1,TRBJ2-5,TRBD1
ASSIGTGTGNQPQH,TRBV5-5,TRBJ1-5,TRBD1
ASSRGQGARDTEAF,TRBV5-1,TRBJ1-1,TRBD1
ASTTTVGVQETQY,TRBV19,TRBJ2-5,NA
AISEPRAGSNYGYT,TRBV10-3,TRBJ1-2,NA
ASSHSSETQY,TRBV4-1,TRBJ2-5,NA
ASSEHVGEAF,TRBV10-3,TRBJ1-1,NA
ASSSSGDTETQY,TRBV7-9,TRBJ2-5,NA
SQVSGGYT,TRBV29-1,TRBJ1-2,NA
AIRGQDTGELF,TRBV10-3,TRBJ2-2,TRBD1
ASKKIPSSPLH,TRBV25-1,TRBJ1-6,NA
SVEFETGSSAF,TRBV29-1,TRBJ1-1,TRBD1
ASSLYGPTDSNQPQH,TRBV5-1,TRBJ1-5,NA
ASSAVAFEQY,TRBV2,TRBJ2-7,NA
SVVRQVTYEQY,TRBV29-1,TRBJ2-7,NA
ASSLFGTIDQPQH,TRBV2,TRBJ1-5,NA
ASSLQAGGEKLF,TRBV12-3/TRBV12-4,TRBJ1-4,NA
ASSISSGNTIY,TRBV12-3/TRBV12-4,TRBJ1-3,NA
SASGDEQY,TRBV20-1,TRBJ2-7,NA
ASSIVTGGYNSPLH,TRBV19,TRBJ1-6,TRBD1
ASRDGTEAYEQY,TRBV5-1,TRBJ2-7,TRBD1
ASSLNSGGGQPQH,TRBV7-3,TRBJ1-5,NA
SASDSGFSNYGYT,TRBV20-1,TRBJ1-2,NA
AASSPDRGGSPLH,TRBV15,TRBJ1-6,TRBD1
ASSPDGTVAQPQH,TRBV9,TRBJ1-5,TRBD1
ASSYRAEQY,TRBV19,TRBJ2-7,NA
ASSSIHNGQGEAF,TRBV11-1,TRBJ1-1,TRBD1
ATSGIPGQGAIAEAF,TRBV24-1,TRBJ1-1,TRBD1
ASIQEGHKQETQY,TRBV7-9,TRBJ2-5,NA
ASNTRGAGANVLT,TRBV25-1,TRBJ2-6,NA
SARDRVGGNQPQH,TRBV20-1,TRBJ1-5,NA
ASSQDFGTEAF,TRBV5-1,TRBJ1-1,NA
ASSISAVRTDTQY,TRBV19,TRBJ2-3,NA
SVRQDTQY,TRBV29-1,TRBJ2-5,NA
ASSEGQYSPLH,TRBV6-1,TRBJ1-6,TRBD1
SASENRLLLEQY,TRBV20-1,TRBJ2-7,NA
ASSYPASNSPLH,TRBV6-5,TRBJ1-6,NA
ASSDRPDQPQH,TRBV19,TRBJ1-5,NA
SPDPGVGNQPQH,TRBV29-1,TRBJ1-5,NA
ASSIHPGQGNSPLH,TRBV19,TRBJ1-6,TRBD1
AGNSGEGEKLF,TRBV2,TRBJ1-4,NA
ASSSPGEPPYEQY,TRBV6-5,TRBJ2-7,NA